This entry concerns a single T cell receptor beta chain. Its specificity is not known. This sample stems from a study of cytomegalovirus exposure and HLA in healthy donors. Study results and limitations: Generally TCR sequences proved uncommon, though certain public TCRs appeared in numerous donors. Three of the chains that were CMV-associated were confirmed in vitro to be specific for CMV antigens. Associated with cytomegalovirus, according to the listing, were some 150 TCR beta chains. The tendency of first-cohort TCR clusters to co-occur in the 120 validation repertoires was identified by a subsequent analysis.

Only in-frame clones appear in the TCRdb table, and some are missing; sequencing was by immunoSEQ multiplex PCR. The table shows about 130,000 clones, with about 87% occurring only once. Germline CDR1 is MGHRA and CDR2 is YSYEKL. J gave up 3 bases and V 3 bases, and 6 bases lay outside the gene matches. The CDR3 runs 15 residues. Sequencing used PBMCs. The receptor was derived from a woman in her thirties in good health and CMV-seropositive. V and J are TRBV4-1 and TRBJ2-7; TRBD2 agrees at 9 bases. The chain's CDR3 is CASSQQREADYEQYF. CDR3 nucleotide sequence: TGCGCCAGCAGCCAGCAGCGGGAGGCCGACTACGAGCAGTACTTC.